The 24 T cell receptor beta chains listed next were all sequenced from one sample in a study of memory CD4+ T cells and cytomegalovirus serostatus. Single viable CD3+CD4+CD8-CD45RO+ cells were sorted as the memory CD4+ T cells. Using immunoSEQ multiplex PCR, the repertoire was profiled, and TCRdb retains in-frame clones only, with some absent. The sample includes 50,000 or so clones, 82% of them seen just once. Sequenced sample: memory CD4+ T cells from blood. The receptor source for this set is an adult in good health and CMV-seronegative.

The chain carries TRBV29-1 and TRBJ1-1, with a possible D match to TRBD1 (5 bases). The CDR3 runs 12 residues. V was cut by 8 bases and J by 5 bases, with 15 bases left in between. Per the germline V gene, CDR1 is SQVTM and CDR2 is ANQGSEA. The CDR3 DNA sequence: TGCAGCCATATCGTCCGGGGGACTGAAGCTTTCTTT. It yields the protein CSHIVRGTEAFF. Variable domain in full (rest from reference TRBV29-1 and TRBJ1-1): SAVISQKPSRDICQRGTSLTIQCQVDSQVTMMFWYRQQPGQSLTLIATANQGSEATYESGFVIDKFPISRPNLTFSTLTVSNMSPEDSSIYLCSHIVRGTEAFFGQGTRLTVV.

V gene TRBV5-4 combines with J gene TRBJ1-2; D might be TRBD1 (5 bases). The CDR3 runs 13 residues. Germline CDR1 and CDR2: SGHNT and YYREEE (reference sequence). V shed 7 bases and J shed 10 bases, with 20 bases lying between them. CDR3: CASQTGDGGFYTF. The CDR3 DNA is TGTGCCAGCCAAACGGGAGATGGGGGATTCTACACCTTC.

The V call is TRBV28, the J call TRBJ1-3; TRBD1 might be the D (5 bases). The germline V gene encodes CDR1 MDHEN and CDR2 SYDVKM. The CDR3 covers 16 residues. Trimming took 5 bases from V and 4 from J, leaving 18 bases between them. The CDR3: CASSPKPDIFGNTIYF. The CDR3 DNA is TGTGCCAGCAGTCCAAAACCGGACATTTTCGGAAACACCATATATTTT.

This clone turned up a few times. This chain connects TRBV18 to TRBJ2-7; D perhaps matches TRBD2 (5 bases). The V and J ends lost 5 bases and 4 bases respectively, with 9 bases between them. Germline assignment: CDR1 KGHSH and CDR2 LQKENI. CDR3 length: 12 residues. This chain's CDR3 is CASSSGVYEQYF. The DNA for the CDR3 is TGTGCCAGCTCATCCGGGGTGTACGAGCAGTACTTC.

V and J are TRBV7-9 and TRBJ1-1, with D uncertain. V was cut by 0 bases and J by 11 bases, with 19 bases left in between. Germline V gene lookup returns CDR1 SEHNR and CDR2 FQNEAQ (reference sequence). The CDR3 has 15 amino acids. CDR3 nucleotide sequence: TGTGCCAGCAGCTTAGCGCCGACTAGAACCACTGGGGCTTTCTTT. This encodes CASSLAPTRTTGAFF.

The chain has TRBV4-2 and TRBJ2-7; either TRBD1 or TRBD2 may fit D (6 bases each). CDR3 size: 16 residues. V gave up 2 bases and J gave up 6 bases, with 20 bases separating them. Germline CDR1 reads LGHNA; CDR2 reads YNFKEQ. The CDR3 is CASSQRSGGGRGEQYF. The CDR3 DNA sequence: TGTGCCAGCAGCCAACGGTCTGGAGGGGGAAGGGGCGAGCAGTACTTC.

This clone turned up a few times. The V and J genes are TRBV6-5 and TRBJ1-2, with no clear D. This CDR3 contains 14 residues. Germline values: CDR1 MNHEY, CDR2 SVGAGI. V was clipped by 2 bases and J by 6 bases, with 13 bases between them. The CDR3 loop is CASSYGTGINGYTF. The CDR3 region has the DNA TGTGCCAGCAGTTACGGAACCGGGATCAATGGCTACACCTTC.

The chain employs TRBV11-1 and TRBJ2-1, with 8 bases matching TRBD2. Germline assignment: CDR1 SGHAT and CDR2 FQDESV (reference sequence). V shed 5 bases and J 4 bases; nucleotides not matched to a gene: 7. This CDR3 contains 15 residues. CDR3 in amino acids: CASSAAAGGYNEQFF. The CDR3 DNA sequence: TGTGCCAGCAGCGCCGCGGCGGGGGGTTACAATGAGCAGTTCTTC.

In its sample, this clone was seen once. J is TRBJ2-1 and V is TRBV28; TRBD1 agrees at 9 bases. Germline values: CDR1 MDHEN, CDR2 SYDVKM. The CDR3 loop spans 15 amino acids. V trimming: 5 bases; J trimming: 3 bases; junction bases outside the gene matches: 5. For the CDR3, the DNA is TGTGCCAGCAGTACCGGACAGGGGAACTACAATGAGCAGTTCTTC. Protein product: CASSTGQGNYNEQFF.

The J gene is TRBJ2-5, the V gene TRBV15; possibly TRBD2 for D (7 bases). V was trimmed by 3 bases and J by 1 base, leaving 12 bases between them. Germline V gene data show CDR1 as LNHNV and CDR2 as YYDKDF (reference sequence). This CDR3 is built from 15 residues. For the CDR3, the DNA is TGTGCCACCAGCAGGGGGGGGCCCTCCCAAGAGACCCAGTACTTC. Translating gives CATSRGGPSQETQYF.

This clone was found once. The chain is built from TRBV9 and TRBJ2-7, with 7 bases aligning to TRBD1. The CDR3 consists of 15 residues. CDR1 and CDR2 (germline): SGDLS, YYNGEE. J was trimmed by 1 base and V by 4 bases; bases with no gene match: 8. The CDR3 DNA is TGTGCCAGCAGCCCTCAACAGGGGACATCCTACGAGCAGTACTTC. It codes for CASSPQQGTSYEQYF.

The chain employs TRBV5-1 and TRBJ1-2; 10 nucleotides agree with TRBD1. This CDR3 comprises 16 residues. Germline values: CDR1 SGHRS, CDR2 YFSETQ. J gave up 6 bases and V 4 bases, and 12 bases lay outside the gene matches. CDR3 residues: CASSAEGQGHRDGYTF. In nucleotides, the CDR3 is TGCGCCAGCAGCGCCGAGGGACAGGGGCACCGGGATGGCTACACCTTC.

The CDR3 DNA sequence: TGTGCCAGCAGCCCAAGCGAACATGGTGAAAAACTGTTTTTT. This gives the protein CASSPSEHGEKLFF. The rearrangement joins TRBV7-9 to TRBJ1-4, with D hard to call. V was cut by 5 bases and J by 7 bases, with 14 bases left in between. The germline gives CDR1 SEHNR, CDR2 FQNEAQ (reference sequence). The CDR3 spans 14 residues.

There are a few counts of this clone. The chain couples TRBV4-1 to TRBJ1-6; unclear D gene. This CDR3 has 13 residues. CDR1 MGHRA and CDR2 YSYEKL come from the germline V gene. Trimming stripped 0 bases from V and 10 bases from J, with 7 bases between. DNA of the CDR3: TGCGCCAGCAGCCAAGAAAAGGGATCACCCCTCCACTTT. This translates into CASSQEKGSPLHF.

J is TRBJ1-1 and V is TRBV18; D is perhaps TRBD1 (5 bases). V lost 8 bases to trimming and J lost 2 bases, with 9 bases between them. This CDR3 region has 12 residues. The germline V gene encodes CDR1 KGHSH and CDR2 LQKENI. The CDR3 region is CASRGVNTEAFF. For the CDR3, the DNA is TGTGCCAGCCGGGGGGTAAACACTGAAGCTTTCTTT.

The rearrangement joins TRBV5-6 to TRBJ1-1; D call uncertain. The germline CDR1 and CDR2 sequences are SGHDT and YYEEEE. Between the trimmed V and J ends, which lost 0 bases and 14 bases, there was a span of 17 bases. CDR3 length: 13 amino acids. The DNA for the CDR3 is TGTGCCAGCAGCTTGGCCGTGACAACTGGAACCTTCTTT. This gives the protein CASSLAVTTGTFF.

V and J are TRBV13 and TRBJ2-2; the match to TRBD1 covers 7 bases. Germline CDR1 PRHDT, CDR2 FYEKMQ (reference sequence). The CDR3 runs 21 residues. Trimming took 5 bases from V and 2 from J; bases not matched to a gene: 23. The CDR3 region is CASSQYERRQGISQNTGELFF. In nucleotides, the CDR3 is TGTGCCAGCAGCCAATACGAACGCCGACAGGGTATCTCCCAAAACACCGGGGAGCTGTTTTTT.

The chain is built from TRBV5-1 and TRBJ1-4, with TRBD1 matching over 10 bases. CDR1 and CDR2 (germline): SGHRS, YFSETQ. The CDR3 totals 13 residues. V dropped 4 bases and J dropped 11; count of bases not matched to a gene: 5. DNA of the CDR3: TGCGCCAGCAGCCCGGGACAGGGGCTGAAACTGTTTTTT. Protein: CASSPGQGLKLFF. The variable domain in full, with the rest retrieved from reference TRBV5-1 and TRBJ1-4, is KAGVTQTPRYLIKTRGQQVTLSCSPISGHRSVSWYQQTPGQGLQFLFEYFSETQRNKGNFPGRFSGRQFSNSRSEMNVSTLELGDSALYLCASSPGQGLKLFFGSGTQLSVL.

This clone is classed as medium-sized (0.01 to 0.1%). This chain connects TRBV27 to TRBJ1-1; D gene uncertain. The V and J ends lost 6 bases and 1 base respectively, with 3 bases between them. The CDR3 length is 11 residues. The germline V gene encodes CDR1 MNHEY and CDR2 SMNVEV (reference sequence). CDR3 in DNA: TGTGCCAGCAGGAAGAACACTGAAGCTTTCTTT. Encoded protein: CASRKNTEAFF.

The V gene is TRBV19, the J gene TRBJ1-4, with D possibly TRBD1 on 5 matching bases. From germline, CDR1 is LNHDA and CDR2 SQIVND (reference sequence). This CDR3 region has 15 residues. Trimming cost V 5 bases and J 6 bases, with 16 bases left between them. As DNA, the CDR3 is TGTGCCAGTAGTCCCCGGCCAGGGACGCATGAAAAACTGTTTTTT. It translates to CASSPRPGTHEKLFF.

This rearrangement joins TRBV30 to TRBJ2-2; TRBD1 is a possible D gene (5 bases). Germline CDR1 reads GTSNPN; CDR2 reads SVGIG (reference sequence). CDR3 length equals 15 residues. V dropped 5 bases and J dropped 0 bases, with 13 bases sitting between them. As DNA, the CDR3 is TGTGCCTGGTCCGGTGGACATACGAACACCGGGGAGCTGTTTTTT. It encodes CAWSGGHTNTGELFF.

The V gene is TRBV19, the J gene TRBJ1-4; tentatively, D is TRBD1 (6 bases). The CDR3 has 13 amino acids. Looked up from germline, CDR1 is LNHDA and CDR2 is SQIVND (reference sequence). The V gene lost 3 bases and the J gene lost 15 bases, with 17 bases spanning the gap. DNA of the CDR3: TGTGCCAGTAGTATCCCCCGGGACACCCGGTTGTTTTTT. Amino acids: CASSIPRDTRLFF.

CDR3 sequence: CASIQQLADNTGELFF. CDR3 nucleotides: TGTGCCAGCATCCAACAGCTAGCGGATAACACCGGGGAGCTGTTTTTT. The chain couples TRBV7-8 to TRBJ2-2, with 7 bases aligning to TRBD2. Germline trimming cut 7 bases from V and 2 bases from J; bases unmatched to any gene: 10. This CDR3 region has 16 residues. The germline V gene has CDR1 SGHVS and CDR2 FQNEAQ.

The chain is built from TRBV19 and TRBJ2-3, with 8 bases aligning to TRBD1. This CDR3 spans 16 amino acids. V lost 1 base and J lost 4; bases outside the gene matches: 7. CDR1 is LNHDA and CDR2 is SQIVND in the germline V gene (reference sequence). CDR3 loop: CASSIVGTGGADTQYF. The CDR3 DNA sequence: TGTGCCAGTAGTATAGTAGGGACAGGAGGCGCAGATACGCAGTATTTT.